Listed below are T cell receptor beta chains from one sample, sequenced in a study of response to subunit inactivated influenza vaccine. TCRdb analysed the RT-PCR reads with MiXCR anew, one entry per CDR3 protein. The table records hundreds of thousands of distinct CDR3 sequences, 7.6% of them present only once. Sequenced here: PBMCs from blood, sampled around 25 months after vaccination. These TCRs come from a man aged 50-75 years who received an inactivated influenza vaccine. Both conserved end residues are part of each CDR3. D genes are given only for firm matches. Only some rows state a clone size, as once, few, many or a class for expanded clones.

many	-	TRBV5-1	TRBJ1-5	CASSLAPSGSQPQHF	TGCGCCAGCAGCTTGGCTCCTTCGGGGAGTCAGCCCCAGCATTTT
-	-	TRBV5-1	TRBJ2-5	CASSPGSSEETQYF	TGCGCCAGCAGCCCCGGAAGCAGTGAAGAGACCCAGTACTTC
many	-	TRBV12-3/TRBV12-4	TRBJ2-5	CASSHPQGLQETQYF	TGTGCCAGCAGTCACCCACAGGGTCTTCAAGAGACCCAGTACTTC
few	-	TRBV28	TRBJ1-3	CASSLLSGNTIYF	TGTGCCAGCAGTTTACTTTCTGGAAACACCATATATTTT
few	TRBD1	TRBV7-6	TRBJ2-7	CASSLGDRVPYEQYF	TGTGCCAGCAGCTTAGGGGACAGGGTTCCCTACGAGCAGTACTTC
-	TRBD2	TRBV11-3	TRBJ2-7	CASLTSGRTSSYEQYF	TGTGCCAGCCTGACTAGCGGGAGGACGAGCTCCTACGAGCAGTACTTC
few	-	TRBV11-2	TRBJ2-1	CASRVTDSYNEQFF	TGTGCCAGCAGGGTCACCGATTCCTACAATGAGCAGTTCTTC
many	-	TRBV20-1	TRBJ1-5	CSAIGQVGQPQHF	TGCAGTGCTATAGGGCAGGTCGGTCAGCCCCAGCATTTT
-	-	TRBV3-1	TRBJ1-5	CASSHAGAGNQPQHF	TGTGCCAGCAGCCACGCAGGGGCGGGCAATCAGCCCCAGCATTTT
many	-	TRBV10-3	TRBJ2-2	CAISEKGGPNTGELFF	TGTGCCATCAGTGAGAAGGGGGGGCCGAACACCGGGGAGCTGTTTTTT
-	-	TRBV27	TRBJ2-3	CASSFLVSGGTDTQYF	TGTGCCAGCAGTTTCTTGGTTTCGGGGGGCACAGATACGCAGTATTTT
few	-	TRBV20-1	TRBJ1-1	CSATKNTEAFF	TGCAGTGCTACAAAGAACACTGAAGCTTTCTTT
-	-	TRBV12-3/TRBV12-4	TRBJ2-7	CATALGIGSYEQYF	TGTGCCACCGCCTTGGGGATAGGGTCCTACGAGCAGTACTTC
many	-	TRBV4-1	TRBJ2-1	CASSQEGSYNEQFF	TGCGCCAGCAGCCAAGAAGGTAGCTACAATGAGCAGTTCTTC
few	-	TRBV21-1	TRBJ1-4	CASSKPGQGHEKLFF	TGTGCCAGCAGCAAACCGGGACAGGGGCATGAAAAACTGTTTTTT
few	-	TRBV7-2	TRBJ2-1	CASSLGLAKTDEQFF	TGTGCCAGCAGCTTAGGTCTAGCCAAGACGGATGAGCAGTTCTTC
many	-	TRBV2	TRBJ1-5	CASSDELNQPQHF	TGTGCCAGCAGTGACGAACTCAATCAGCCCCAGCATTTT
-	TRBD2	TRBV20-1	TRBJ2-2	CSAGLADNTGELFF	TGCAGTGCGGGACTAGCGGATAACACCGGGGAGCTGTTTTTT
few	-	TRBV29-1	TRBJ1-4	CSVKTGRTTNEKLFF	TGCAGCGTCAAAACAGGGCGTACAACTAATGAAAAACTGTTTTTT
-	-	TRBV7-2	TRBJ1-3	CASSLFVGNTIYF	TGTGCCAGCAGCTTATTTGTCGGAAACACCATATATTTT
many	TRBD1	TRBV5-1	TRBJ2-2	CASSTGQGNTGELFF	TGCGCCAGCAGCACAGGACAGGGTAACACCGGGGAGCTGTTTTTT
few	-	TRBV7-2	TRBJ1-2	CASSLVSGPYGYTF	TGTGCCAGCAGCTTAGTCTCAGGCCCCTATGGCTACACCTTC
many	-	TRBV25-1	TRBJ1-4	CASSNEGSSEKLFF	TGTGCCAGCAGTAATGAGGGTAGCAGTGAAAAACTGTTTTTT
-	-	TRBV4-1	TRBJ1-5	CASSQVGDEPQHF	TGCGCCAGCAGCCAAGTGGGGGATGAGCCCCAGCATTTT
-	TRBD2	TRBV7-2	TRBJ2-2	CASSLARGLAVTGELFF	TGTGCCAGCAGCTTAGCGAGGGGACTAGCGGTTACCGGGGAGCTGTTTTTT
-	-	TRBV20-1	TRBJ2-2	CSALQGAGGELFF	TGCAGTGCTCTACAGGGTGCGGGCGGGGAGCTGTTTTTT
few	TRBD2	TRBV4-3	TRBJ2-7	CASSPGLAGPEGQYF	TGCGCCAGCAGCCCGGGACTAGCGGGACCCGAGGGGCAGTACTTC
few	-	TRBV28	TRBJ1-6	CASSLVPPLHF	TGTGCCAGCAGTTTAGTGCCACCCCTCCACTTT
-	-	TRBV4-1	TRBJ2-5	CASSQERLKETQYF	TGCGCCAGCAGCCAAGAACGACTAAAAGAGACCCAGTACTTC
many	TRBD2	TRBV7-8	TRBJ2-1	CASSLRLTGGPNEQFF	TGTGCCAGCAGCTTACGTTTAACGGGAGGGCCCAATGAGCAGTTCTTC
-	-	TRBV5-5	TRBJ1-2	CASSLGAVGAVGYTF	TGTGCCAGCAGCTTGGGGGCAGTCGGGGCAGTCGGCTACACCTTC
many	TRBD1	TRBV3-1	TRBJ2-1	CASSHGTGIYEQFF	TGTGCCAGCAGCCACGGGACAGGGATATATGAGCAGTTCTTC
-	-	TRBV27	TRBJ2-1	CASSLERNNEQFF	TGTGCCAGCAGTTTGGAGCGTAACAATGAGCAGTTCTTC
many	TRBD1	TRBV5-1	TRBJ2-1	CASSYDRVDEQFF	TGCGCCAGCAGTTATGACAGGGTGGATGAGCAGTTCTTC
-	-	TRBV20-1	TRBJ1-6	CSARWQENSPLHF	TGCAGTGCTAGGTGGCAGGAAAATTCACCCCTCCACTTT
-	-	TRBV4-2	TRBJ1-2	CASSQAGIYGYTF	TGTGCCAGCAGCCAAGCAGGGATATATGGCTACACCTTC
-	-	TRBV11-2	TRBJ2-1	CASSLDSAGSSYNEQFF	TGTGCCAGCAGCTTAGATTCCGCAGGAAGCTCCTACAATGAGCAGTTCTTC
-	TRBD1	TRBV6-2/TRBV6-3	TRBJ2-2	CASGRITGQGSGELFF	TGTGCCAGCGGCAGAATAACCGGACAGGGGTCGGGGGAGCTGTTTTTT
few	-	TRBV11-1	TRBJ2-3	CASSAKTRVDTQYF	TGTGCCAGCAGCGCTAAGACCAGGGTTGATACGCAGTATTTT
-	TRBD1	TRBV9	TRBJ1-2	CASRRTTGGLYGYTF	TGTGCCAGCAGACGCACGACAGGGGGGCTCTATGGCTACACCTTC
-	TRBD1	TRBV20-1	TRBJ2-5	CSARDSRTGIQETQYF	TGCAGTGCTAGAGATTCCAGGACAGGGATTCAAGAGACCCAGTACTTC
-	-	TRBV6-1	TRBJ1-6	CASSETRNSPLHF	TGTGCCAGCAGTGAGACGCGGAATTCACCCCTCCACTTT
few	TRBD2	TRBV11-2	TRBJ2-7	CASSLVGLDYEQYF	TGTGCCAGCAGCTTAGTGGGACTAGATTACGAGCAGTACTTC
few	-	TRBV3-1	TRBJ2-5	CASSQHPQETQYF	TGTGCCAGCAGCCAACATCCCCAAGAGACCCAGTACTTC
-	-	TRBV7-2	TRBJ1-3	CASSDGHRNTIYF	TGTGCCAGCAGCGATGGTCATCGAAACACCATATATTTT
-	-	TRBV20-1	TRBJ2-3	CSANGGSTDTQYF	TGCAGTGCTAATGGGGGAAGCACAGATACGCAGTATTTT
few	-	TRBV11-2	TRBJ2-2	CASSLVLATKAGELFF	TGTGCCAGCAGCTTAGTGCTAGCGACTAAGGCCGGGGAGCTGTTTTTT
many	-	TRBV5-8	TRBJ2-1	CASKSRPYNEQFF	TGTGCCAGCAAAAGTCGACCCTACAATGAGCAGTTCTTC